These 16 T cell receptor beta chains originate from one sample sequenced in a study of shared clonotypes between healthy human individuals. TCRdb's copy holds only in-frame clones and misses some; the assay was immunoSEQ multiplex PCR. The table shows 2 million to 2.5 million clones, with about 92% occurring only once. Terminally differentiated effector memory CD45RA+ cells were excluded from the naive CD8 cells, which were CD45RO-negative and positively selected for CCR7. The source material was naive CD8+ T cells from PBMCs. The receptors were gathered from a man between 18 and 29 years old in good health. Some clones in this sample may be carry-over from other donors' samples.

This clone appeared a few times. The rearrangement joins TRBV9 to TRBJ1-1; 8 nucleotides match TRBD1. Germline V gene lookup returns CDR1 SGDLS and CDR2 YYNGEE. The CDR3 spans 15 residues. J was trimmed by 7 bases and V by 3 bases; bases with no gene match: 11. CDR3 sequence: CASSGARTGRDEAFF. In nucleotides, the CDR3 is TGTGCCAGCAGCGGCGCTCGGACAGGGCGGGATGAAGCTTTCTTT.

This clone was seen only a few times. The chain combines TRBV2 with TRBJ1-1; D unclear. Trimming took off 4 bases at V and 7 bases at J, with 7 bases between the two ends. The germline V gene encodes CDR1 SNHLY and CDR2 FYNNEI. There are 11 residues in the CDR3. The CDR3 nucleotides are TGTGCCAGCAGTGCTGGGAGTGAAGCTTTCTTT. It is translated as CASSAGSEAFF.

The CDR3 region is CASSWNRGRYEQYF. CDR3 sequence (DNA): TGTGCCAGCAGCTGGAACAGGGGGCGCTACGAGCAGTACTTC. The gene calls are TRBV11-2 and TRBJ2-7, with 9 nucleotides matching TRBD1. Germline CDR1 is SGHAT and CDR2 is FQNNGV. With V trimmed by 4 bases and J by 3 bases, 4 bases remained unmatched. This CDR3 has 14 amino acids.

CDR3 DNA sequence: TGTGCCAGCAGCTCCCCCGACGTAGGAGATAACTATGGCTACACCTTC. Translated: CASSSPDVGDNYGYTF. The genes are TRBV7-9 and TRBJ1-2; D is uncertain. V lost 4 bases and J lost 1, with 16 bases in between. The germline CDR1 and CDR2 sequences are SEHNR and FQNEAQ (reference sequence). This CDR3 region has 16 residues.

As to this clone: The sample carries other DNA sequences with the same CDR3. The rearrangement joins TRBV7-9 to TRBJ2-7; 7 bases agree with TRBD2. Trimming removed 4 bases from V and 6 bases from J; junction bases left unmatched: 3. Per the germline V gene, CDR1 is SEHNR and CDR2 is FQNEAQ (reference sequence). The CDR3 runs 12 residues. CDR3 residues: CASSSGLGEQYF. The CDR3 nucleotides read TGTGCCAGCAGCTCCGGACTAGGCGAGCAGTACTTC.

The CDR3 DNA is TGTGCCAGTAGTATAGTAGGGACAGGGCACTATGGCTACACCTTC. As protein: CASSIVGTGHYGYTF. V is TRBV19 and J is TRBJ1-2; 9 bases align to TRBD1. The V and J ends lost 1 base and 3 bases, in that order; junction bases with no gene match: 3. Germline-derived CDR1 and CDR2 are LNHDA and SQIVND (reference sequence). The CDR3 runs 15 residues. Together with reference TRBV19 and TRBJ1-2, the CDR3 gives the full variable domain: DGGITQSPKYLFRKEGQNVTLSCEQNLNHDAMYWYRQDPGQGLRLIYYSQIVNDFQKGDIAEGYSVSREKKESFPLTVTSAQKNPTAFYLCASSIVGTGHYGYTFGSGTRLTVV.

The chain uses TRBV5-1 and TRBJ1-2, with D perhaps TRBD1 (6 bases). V was clipped by 0 bases and J by 3 bases, with 9 bases between them. Germline assignment: CDR1 SGHRS and CDR2 YFSETQ. The CDR3 covers 14 residues. As DNA, the CDR3 is TGCGCCAGCAGCTTGGCCGGACAGTACTATGGCTACACCTTC. This sequence encodes CASSLAGQYYGYTF.

V is TRBV7-9 and J is TRBJ2-1; D call uncertain. CDR3 size: 12 residues. V dropped 5 bases and J dropped 6 bases, with 8 bases sitting between them. Germline assignment: CDR1 SEHNR and CDR2 FQNEAQ (reference sequence). The CDR3 region has the DNA TGTGCCAGCAGCCCGTGGTTCAATGAGCAGTTCTTC. Translation gives CASSPWFNEQFF.

As to this clone: Within the sample, other DNA sequences also encode this same CDR3. This chain joins TRBV9 and TRBJ1-3; no firm D call. V lost 4 bases, J lost 0 bases, and 8 bases lay in between. The CDR3 runs to 14 residues. CDR1 and CDR2 from the germline V gene are SGDLS and YYNGEE. CDR3 coding DNA: TGTGCCAGCAGCCCCGGAAGCTCTGGAAACACCATATATTTT. This translates into CASSPGSSGNTIYF.

This chain joins TRBV7-9 and TRBJ1-4; D unresolved. Trimming took off 1 base at V and 6 bases at J, with 18 bases between the two ends. Germline CDR1 reads SEHNR; CDR2 reads FQNEAQ (reference sequence). This CDR3 comprises 17 residues. CDR3 DNA sequence: TGTGCCAGCAGCTTAGGAGTATCGGGGAGCGAGGATGAAAAACTGTTTTTT. Its protein product is CASSLGVSGSEDEKLFF.

The chain links TRBV7-9 to TRBJ2-2; D perhaps matches TRBD2 (6 bases). CDR3 size: 17 residues. Germline CDR1 and CDR2: SEHNR and FQNEAQ (reference sequence). The V end lost 1 base, the J end lost 0 bases, and 12 bases lay between the germline ends. CDR3 sequence reads: CASSLVRRETNTGELFF. The CDR3 DNA reads TGTGCCAGCAGCTTAGTGAGGCGGGAAACGAACACCGGGGAGCTGTTTTTT.

CDR3 nucleotides: TGTGCCAGCAGACAGGGGTGGCTAGCCAAAAACATTCAGTACTTC. Amino acid sequence: CASRQGWLAKNIQYF. The chain combines TRBV6-1 with TRBJ2-4, with TRBD1 matching 7 bases. This CDR3 is built from 15 residues. J gave up 0 bases and V 6 bases, and 5 bases lay outside the gene matches. Looked up from germline, CDR1 is MNHNS and CDR2 is SASEGT.

In regard to this clone: This sample also contains other DNA sequences that code for the same CDR3. The rearrangement uses TRBV6-5 and TRBJ2-1, with TRBD2 matching over 7 bases. Germline lookup yields CDR1 MNHEY and CDR2 SVGAGI. Unmatched junction bases numbered 2, after V lost 0 bases and J lost 0 bases. The length of the CDR3 is 16 residues. The CDR3 region has the DNA TGTGCCAGCAGTTACTCGGGAGGGAGCTCCTACAATGAGCAGTTCTTC. Translation gives CASSYSGGSSYNEQFF.

Regarding this clone: Other DNA sequences of this sample code for an identical CDR3. This chain connects TRBV5-1 to TRBJ1-4; D is undetermined. V was clipped by 0 bases and J by 0 bases, with 6 bases between them. The germline V gene has CDR1 SGHRS and CDR2 YFSETQ. This CDR3 has 15 residues. The CDR3, as DNA: TGCGCCAGCAGCTTGGCGGCTGCAACTAATGAAAAACTGTTTTTT. Translated: CASSLAAATNEKLFF.

The J gene is TRBJ2-2, the V gene TRBV7-7, with 10 bases identical to TRBD1. CDR3 length: 17 amino acids. Per germline, CDR1 SSHAT and CDR2 FNYEAQ (reference sequence). Trimming cost V 5 bases and J 4 bases; bases outside gene matches: 10. The CDR3: CASSPRGRTGGTGELFF. CDR3 DNA: TGTGCCAGCAGCCCGAGGGGACGGACAGGGGGCACCGGGGAGCTGTTTTTT.

J is TRBJ2-7 and V is TRBV15, with TRBD2 identical over 9 bases. V trimming: 5 bases; J trimming: 3 bases; junction bases outside the gene matches: 8. Germline values: CDR1 LNHNV, CDR2 YYDKDF (reference sequence). The CDR3 extends over 15 amino acids. CDR3 sequence: CATSGVASGIYEQYF. CDR3 nucleotide sequence: TGTGCCACCAGCGGGGTGGCTAGCGGGATCTACGAGCAGTACTTC.